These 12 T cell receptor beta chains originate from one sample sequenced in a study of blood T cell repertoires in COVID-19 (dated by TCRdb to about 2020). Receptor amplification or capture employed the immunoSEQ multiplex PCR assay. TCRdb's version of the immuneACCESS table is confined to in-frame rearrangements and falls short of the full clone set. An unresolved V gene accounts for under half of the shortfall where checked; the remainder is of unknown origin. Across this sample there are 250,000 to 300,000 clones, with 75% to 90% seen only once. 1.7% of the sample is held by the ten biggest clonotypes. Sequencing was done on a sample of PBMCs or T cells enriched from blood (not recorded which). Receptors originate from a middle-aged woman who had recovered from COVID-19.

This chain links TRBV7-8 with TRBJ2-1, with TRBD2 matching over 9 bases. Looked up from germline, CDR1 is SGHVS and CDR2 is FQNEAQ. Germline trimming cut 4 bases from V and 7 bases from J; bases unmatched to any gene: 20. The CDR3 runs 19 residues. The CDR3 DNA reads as TGTGCCAGCAGCTCCCGGTACCTTCTGGGCGGGGGGGCGTCAAATGAGCAGTTCTTC. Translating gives CASSSRYLLGGGASNEQFF. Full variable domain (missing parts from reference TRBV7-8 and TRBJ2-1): GAGVSQSPRYKVAKRGQDVALRCDPISGHVSLFWYQQALGQGPEFLTYFQNEAQLDKSGLPSDRFFAERPEGSVSTLKIQRTQQEDSAVYLCASSSRYLLGGGASNEQFFGPGTRLTVL.

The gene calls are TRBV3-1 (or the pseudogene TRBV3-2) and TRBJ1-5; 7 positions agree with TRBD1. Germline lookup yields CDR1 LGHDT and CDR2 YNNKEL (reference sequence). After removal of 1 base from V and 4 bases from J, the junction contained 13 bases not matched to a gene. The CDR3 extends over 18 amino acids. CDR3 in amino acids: CASSQGGDSRALNQPQHF. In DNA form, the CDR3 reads TGTGCCAGCAGCCAAGGGGGGGACAGCCGCGCCCTAAATCAGCCCCAGCATTTT.

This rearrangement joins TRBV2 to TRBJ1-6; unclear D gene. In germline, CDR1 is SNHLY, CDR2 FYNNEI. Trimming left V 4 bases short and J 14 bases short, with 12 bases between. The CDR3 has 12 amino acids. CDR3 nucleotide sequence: TGTGCCAGCAGTGGGGCCTCGACCGCCCTCCACTTT. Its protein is CASSGASTALHF.

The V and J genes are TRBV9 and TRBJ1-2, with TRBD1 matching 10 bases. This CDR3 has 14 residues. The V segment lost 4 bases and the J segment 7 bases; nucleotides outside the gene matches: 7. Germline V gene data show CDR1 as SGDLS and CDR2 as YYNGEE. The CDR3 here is CASSPGTGVSGYTF. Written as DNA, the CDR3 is TGTGCCAGCAGCCCCGGGACAGGGGTTTCTGGCTACACCTTC.

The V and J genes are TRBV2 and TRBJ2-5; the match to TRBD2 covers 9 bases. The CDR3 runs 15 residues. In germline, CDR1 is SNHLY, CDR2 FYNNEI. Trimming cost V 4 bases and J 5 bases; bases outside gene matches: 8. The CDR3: CASSARGGEFETQYF. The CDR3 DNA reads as TGTGCCAGCAGTGCGCGCGGGGGGGAGTTTGAGACCCAGTACTTC.

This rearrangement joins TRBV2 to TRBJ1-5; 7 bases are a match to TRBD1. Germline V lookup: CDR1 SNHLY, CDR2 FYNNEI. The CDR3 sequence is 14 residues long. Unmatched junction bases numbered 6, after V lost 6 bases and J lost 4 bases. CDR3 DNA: TGTGCCAGCAGCAGGGACAGCCTAAATCAGCCCCAGCATTTT. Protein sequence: CASSRDSLNQPQHF.

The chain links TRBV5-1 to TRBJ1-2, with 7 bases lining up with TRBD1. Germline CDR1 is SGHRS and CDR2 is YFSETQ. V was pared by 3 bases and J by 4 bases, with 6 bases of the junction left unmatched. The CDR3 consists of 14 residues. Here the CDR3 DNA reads TGCGCCAGCAGCTCCGACAGGGATGGCTATGGCTACACCTTC. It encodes CASSSDRDGYGYTF.

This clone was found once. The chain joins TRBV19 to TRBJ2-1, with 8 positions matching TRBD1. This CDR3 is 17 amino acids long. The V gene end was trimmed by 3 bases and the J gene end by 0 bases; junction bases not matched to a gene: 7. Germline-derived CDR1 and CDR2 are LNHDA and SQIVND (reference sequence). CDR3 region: CASSIRQGAVSYNEQFF. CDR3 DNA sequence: TGTGCCAGTAGTATCAGGCAGGGGGCCGTCTCCTACAATGAGCAGTTCTTC.

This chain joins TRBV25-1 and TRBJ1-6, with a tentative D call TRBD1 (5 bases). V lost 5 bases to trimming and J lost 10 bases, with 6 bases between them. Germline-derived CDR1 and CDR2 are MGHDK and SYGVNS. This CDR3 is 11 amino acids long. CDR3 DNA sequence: TGTGCCAGCAGTCGGGGGTCACCCCTCCACTTT. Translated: CASSRGSPLHF.

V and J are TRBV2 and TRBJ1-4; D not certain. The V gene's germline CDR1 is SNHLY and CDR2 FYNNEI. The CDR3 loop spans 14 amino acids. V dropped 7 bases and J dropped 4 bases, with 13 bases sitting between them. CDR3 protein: CASIPQRLNEKLFF. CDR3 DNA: TGTGCCAGCATCCCCCAACGACTTAATGAAAAACTGTTTTTT.

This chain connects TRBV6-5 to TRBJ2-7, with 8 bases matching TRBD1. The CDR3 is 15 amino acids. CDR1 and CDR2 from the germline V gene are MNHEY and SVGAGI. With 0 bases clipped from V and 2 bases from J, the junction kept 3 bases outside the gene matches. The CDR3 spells CASSYSTGGTYEQYF. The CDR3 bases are TGTGCCAGCAGTTACTCAACAGGGGGGACCTACGAGCAGTACTTC.

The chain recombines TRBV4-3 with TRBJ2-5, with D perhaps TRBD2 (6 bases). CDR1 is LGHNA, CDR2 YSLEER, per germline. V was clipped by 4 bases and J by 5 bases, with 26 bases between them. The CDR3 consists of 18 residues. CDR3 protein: CASSPKVTSIPSGETQYF. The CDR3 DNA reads TGCGCCAGCAGCCCTAAGGTAACTAGCATACCCTCGGGGGAGACCCAGTACTTC.